This entry lists 5 T cell receptor beta chains sequenced from one sample in a study of human T cells and chemical hapten exposure. TCRdb re-analysed the RACE reads in MiXCR, keeping a single row per CDR3 protein. The sample lists around 76,000 distinct CDR3 sequences; 10% to 15% were seen once. Regarding time point: patch test 1, 2 weeks after DPC sensitization. Treatment specified: therapeutic diphenylcyclopropenone sensitization with weekly scalp DPC. The source material was whole blood, sampled in connection with sensitization to the hapten diphenylcyclopropenone (DPC). These receptor sequences come from a woman in her fifties or sixties with alopecia areata. Some clones in this sample may be carry-over from other donors' samples.

The V and J genes are TRBV27 and TRBJ1-2, with unresolved D. CDR1 is MNHEY and CDR2 is SMNVEV in the germline V gene (reference sequence). The CDR3 extends over 13 amino acids. Trimming cost V 1 base and J 7 bases, with 10 bases left between them. CDR3 amino acids: CASSLFWAVGYTF. The CDR3 nucleotides are TGTGCCAGCAGTTTATTCTGGGCGGTTGGCTACACCTTC.

V is TRBV7-2 and J is TRBJ2-3; 9 bases agree with TRBD2. J gave up 5 bases and V 2 bases, and 8 bases lay outside the gene matches. From germline, CDR1 is SGHTA and CDR2 FQGNSA. The CDR3 covers 16 residues. CDR3 in DNA: TGTGCCAGCAGCTTATCTCGGCGGGGGGGTCAAGATACGCAGTATTTT. Translating it yields CASSLSRRGGQDTQYF.

This clonotype was picked up many times. The chain joins TRBV6-6 to TRBJ2-1; TRBD2 is a possible D gene (6 bases). Germline CDR1 reads MNHNY; CDR2 reads SVGAGI (reference sequence). This CDR3 is 15 amino acids long. Trimming shortened V by 6 bases and J by 3 bases, and 15 bases separated the two germline ends. CDR3 nucleotides: TGTGCCAGCAGGGGGGGAGACTACCTCTACAATGAGCAGTTCTTC. Encoded protein: CASRGGDYLYNEQFF.

This rearrangement joins TRBV20-1 to TRBJ1-1; the match to TRBD1 covers 7 bases. CDR3 length equals 13 residues. Losses at the gene ends were 7 bases for V and 5 bases for J; bases not matched to a gene: 10. In germline, CDR1 is DFQATT, CDR2 SNEGSKA (reference sequence). The CDR3 spells CSVPTGARTEAFF. The CDR3 DNA reads TGCAGTGTCCCCACAGGGGCAAGGACTGAAGCTTTCTTT.

The chain uses TRBV2 and TRBJ2-2; 9 bases are a match to TRBD1. CDR1 and CDR2 (germline): SNHLY, FYNNEI. V lost 6 bases, J lost 5 bases, and 4 bases stayed unmatched. The CDR3 covers 14 residues. CDR3 protein: CASRGTGPTGELFF. CDR3 nucleotide sequence: TGTGCCAGCAGGGGGACAGGGCCGACCGGGGAGCTGTTTTTT.